This T cell receptor (beta chain) stems from a study of blood T cells in healthy people across ages (dated by TCRdb to between 2014 and 2017). In the study overall: In model experiments, template switching captured about one uniquely barcoded TCR beta cDNA molecule for every two T cells. The donors were split into four age groups: young (average roughly 15 years), middle-aged (over 35), aged (roughly 60) and long-lived (over 80). To avoid experimental bias, donors of different ages were spread randomly across the sequencing lanes. Two additional independent replicas of 1 million unique cDNA reads from the same blood draw were analyzed for two donors (one aged 18 to 30 and one aged 80 or older). Using deep sequencing normalized with unique cDNA molecular identifiers, the study measured how TCR beta repertoire diversity changes with age.

The method was 5' RACE. TCRdb shows the sequencer as Illumina HiSeq 2500. A second roughly 6 to 12 cycle PCR used a sample-barcoded 5' primer and a J-beta primer mix. Each TCR beta cDNA molecule received a unique molecular identifier from a template-switch 5' adaptor carrying 12 random nucleotides. Each sample yielded at least 3 million CDR3-containing paired-end reads. First-strand cDNA synthesis was performed from all RNA using the Mint cDNA synthesis kit, with priming by a TRBC-specific oligonucleotide. Following uracil-DNA glycosylase treatment, all cDNA underwent a first 18-cycle PCR with the universal primers M1SS and BC2_uni_R. The authors processed their data as follows. For normalization, 1 million high-quality reads were randomly selected from each sample, with every read carrying a distinct molecular identifier. Reads with shared molecular identifiers were discarded instead of being binned into consensus sequences. CDR3 identification, clonotype clustering and error correction used MiTCR with a Q25 quality threshold and the strictest error-elimination algorithm. Lower-bound total TCR beta diversity was estimated with a nonparametric unseen species model using Euler transformation. TCRdb trimmed the raw reads at Q25, called clones with MiXCR and kept productive beta chains. One record per CDR3 amino acid sequence lists the most common genes and DNA. These V and J calls are TCRdb output, not the study's own analysis. The sample records some 1.1 million distinct CDR3 sequences, roughly two fifths of which are singletons. The leading ten clones occupy 13% of the sample.

The 39 donors, aged about 6 to 95 years, were systemically healthy Caucasian individuals from Russia. Each donor gave 8 to 10 milliliters of peripheral blood, collected into EDTA-treated Vacutainer tubes. PBMCs were isolated by Ficoll-Paque density-gradient centrifugation, with at least 6 million obtained per sample. Total RNA, at least 6 micrograms per sample, was extracted from PBMCs with Trizol reagent. For every donor, flow cytometry on a PBMC aliquot measured the percentage of naive CD45RAhigh/CD27high T cells. V is reduced by 5 bases and J by 8 bases, leaving a spacing of 18 bases between them. From the cysteine up to the phenylalanine, the CDR3 has a length of 14 residues. Only CDR3 DNA is held: 42 bases, read in frame from base 1. The germline V gene gives CDR1 as LGHNA and CDR2 as YSLEER. Remarks on this clonotype: This clone's antigen is unknown. Base qualities are not provided; no much larger clone lies one nucleotide away.

Findings and caveats that apply to the study as a whole: There was a strong correlation between observed TCR beta diversity and the percentage of naive T cells measured by flow cytometry. Because profiling used bulk unsorted PBMCs, naive and antigen-experienced compartments could not be compared conclusively. Estimates of total diversity based on one million sequenced T cells were considered lower bounds and underestimates. Observed TCR beta diversity per million T cells fell roughly linearly with age, and a significant reduction was already apparent by age about 43. Compared with the aged group, the long-lived group had more naive CD4+ T cells, fewer expanded clones and increased TCR diversity, suggesting age selection. The CMV infection status of donors was not known, potentially confounding age-related changes in expanded clonotypes.

The TCR sequence derives from a man between 18 and 35 years old in good health. The sequence links TRBV4-3 to TRBJ1-2, with the D gene not clear enough to name. Sequencing used blood. The CDR3 protein: CASSDQTPRGGYTF. The nucleotide sequence reads TGCGCCAGCAGCGATCAAACCCCCAGAGGCGGCTACACCTTC.